This T cell receptor (beta chain) was captured by sequencing in a study of cytomegalovirus exposure and HLA in healthy donors. General study results and limits: Exclusion as indistinguishable affected some V segments, including TRBV6-2 and TRBV6-3.

J lost 5 bases, V lost 3 bases, and 3 bases had no gene match. The CDR3 extends over 13 amino acids. Germline CDR1 is KGHSH and CDR2 is LQKENI. For this clone: Its target is not known.

Though nominally healthy at sampling, donors likely had unrecorded immune exposures. Primers included in the PCR were 60 Vbeta and 13 Jbeta primers. This table comes from immunoSEQ multiplex PCR, and its TCRdb copy is limited to in-frame clones, with some not included. The sample has more than 110,000 clones, 79% seen once. V usage is TRBV18 and J usage is TRBJ2-5; 7 bases are a match to TRBD1. The receptor was isolated from a female donor in good health and CMV-seronegative. What was sequenced was PBMCs. The CDR3 nucleotides read TGTGCCAGCTCACCGACAGGGATGGAGACCCAGTACTTC. Residues: CASSPTGMETQYF.